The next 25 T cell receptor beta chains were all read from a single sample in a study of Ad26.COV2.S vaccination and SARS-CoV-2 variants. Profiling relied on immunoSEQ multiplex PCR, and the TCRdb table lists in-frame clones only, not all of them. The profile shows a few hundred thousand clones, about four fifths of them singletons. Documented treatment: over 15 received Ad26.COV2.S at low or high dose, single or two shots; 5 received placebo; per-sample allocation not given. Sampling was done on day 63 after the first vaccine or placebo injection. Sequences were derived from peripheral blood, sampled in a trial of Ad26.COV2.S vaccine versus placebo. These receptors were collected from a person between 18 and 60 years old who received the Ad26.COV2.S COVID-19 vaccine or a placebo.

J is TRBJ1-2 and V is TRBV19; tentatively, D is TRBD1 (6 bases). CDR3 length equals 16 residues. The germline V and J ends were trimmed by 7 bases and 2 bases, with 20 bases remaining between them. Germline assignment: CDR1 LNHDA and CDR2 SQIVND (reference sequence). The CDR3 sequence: CASTLGGSFKNYGYTF. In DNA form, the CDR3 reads TGTGCCAGTACCCTGGGGGGCAGCTTTAAAAACTATGGCTACACCTTC. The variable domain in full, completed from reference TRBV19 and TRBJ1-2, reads DGGITQSPKYLFRKEGQNVTLSCEQNLNHDAMYWYRQDPGQGLRLIYYSQIVNDFQKGDIAEGYSVSREKKESFPLTVTSAQKNPTAFYLCASTLGGSFKNYGYTFGSGTRLTVV.

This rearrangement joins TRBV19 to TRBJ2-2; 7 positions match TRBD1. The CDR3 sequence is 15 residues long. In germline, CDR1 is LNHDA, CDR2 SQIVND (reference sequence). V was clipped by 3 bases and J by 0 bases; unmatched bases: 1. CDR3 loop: CASSIGQANTGELFF. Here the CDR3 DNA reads TGTGCCAGTAGTATTGGACAGGCGAACACCGGGGAGCTGTTTTTT.

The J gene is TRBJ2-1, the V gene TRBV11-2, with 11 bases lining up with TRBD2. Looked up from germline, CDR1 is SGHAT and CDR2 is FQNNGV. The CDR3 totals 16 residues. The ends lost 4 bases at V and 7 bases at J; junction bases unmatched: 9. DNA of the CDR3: TGTGCCAGCAGCTCCCAACTAGCGGGAGTGGCTAATGAGCAGTTCTTC. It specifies CASSSQLAGVANEQFF.

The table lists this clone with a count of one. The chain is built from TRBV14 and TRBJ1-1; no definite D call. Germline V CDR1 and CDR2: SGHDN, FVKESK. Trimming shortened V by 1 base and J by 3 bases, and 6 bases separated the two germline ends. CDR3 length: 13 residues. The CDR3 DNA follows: TGTGCCAGCAGCCAAGCAGCTTACACTGAAGCTTTCTTT. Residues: CASSQAAYTEAFF. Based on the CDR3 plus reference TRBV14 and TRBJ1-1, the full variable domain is EAGVTQFPSHSVIEKGQTVTLRCDPISGHDNLYWYRRVMGKEIKFLLHFVKESKQDESGMPNNRFLAERTGGTYSTLKVQPAELEDSGVYFCASSQAAYTEAFFGQGTRLTVV.

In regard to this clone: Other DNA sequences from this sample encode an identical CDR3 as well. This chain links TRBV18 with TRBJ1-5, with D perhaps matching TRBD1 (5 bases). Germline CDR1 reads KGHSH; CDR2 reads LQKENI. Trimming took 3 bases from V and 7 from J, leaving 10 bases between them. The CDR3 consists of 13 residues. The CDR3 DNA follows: TGTGCCAGCTCACCTGGCGGGGACCAGCCCCAGCATTTT. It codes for CASSPGGDQPQHF.

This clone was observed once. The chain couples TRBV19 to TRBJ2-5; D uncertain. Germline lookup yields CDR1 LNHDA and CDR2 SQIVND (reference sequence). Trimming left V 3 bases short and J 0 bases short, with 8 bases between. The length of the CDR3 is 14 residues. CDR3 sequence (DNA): TGTGCCAGTAGTATGTTCCCAAACCAAGAGACCCAGTACTTC. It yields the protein CASSMFPNQETQYF.

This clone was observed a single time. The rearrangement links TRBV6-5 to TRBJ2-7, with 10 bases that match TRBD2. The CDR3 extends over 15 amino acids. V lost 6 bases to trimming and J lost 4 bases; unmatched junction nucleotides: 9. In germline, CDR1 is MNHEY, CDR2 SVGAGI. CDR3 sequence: CASRPPGLAFYEQYF. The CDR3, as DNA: TGTGCCAGCAGACCCCCGGGACTAGCGTTTTACGAGCAGTACTTC.

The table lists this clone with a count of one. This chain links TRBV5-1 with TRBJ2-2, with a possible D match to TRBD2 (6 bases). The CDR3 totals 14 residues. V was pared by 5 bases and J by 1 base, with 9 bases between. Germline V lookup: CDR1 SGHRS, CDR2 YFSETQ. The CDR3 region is CASRKEGNTGELFF. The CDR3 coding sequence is TGCGCCAGCAGGAAGGAGGGGAACACCGGGGAGCTGTTTTTT.

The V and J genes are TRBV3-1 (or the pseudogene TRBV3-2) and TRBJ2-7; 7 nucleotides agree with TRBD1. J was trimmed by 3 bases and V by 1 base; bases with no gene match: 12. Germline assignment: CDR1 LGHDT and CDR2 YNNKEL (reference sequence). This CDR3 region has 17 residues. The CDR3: CASSQVGGQKEGYEQYF. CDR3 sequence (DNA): TGTGCCAGCAGCCAAGTAGGGGGACAGAAAGAGGGCTACGAGCAGTACTTC.

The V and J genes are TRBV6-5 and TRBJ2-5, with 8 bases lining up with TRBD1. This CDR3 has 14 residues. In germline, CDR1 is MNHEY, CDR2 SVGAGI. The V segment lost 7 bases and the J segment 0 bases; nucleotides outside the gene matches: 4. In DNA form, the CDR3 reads TGTGCCAGCAAAACAGGGGGAAACCAAGAGACCCAGTACTTC. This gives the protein CASKTGGNQETQYF.

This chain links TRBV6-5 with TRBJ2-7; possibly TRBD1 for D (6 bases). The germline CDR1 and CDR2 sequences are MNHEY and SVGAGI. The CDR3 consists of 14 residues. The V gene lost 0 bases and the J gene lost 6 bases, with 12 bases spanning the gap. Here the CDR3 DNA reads TGTGCCAGCAGTTACTCGAATAGGGGGAGCGAGCAGTACTTC. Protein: CASSYSNRGSEQYF.

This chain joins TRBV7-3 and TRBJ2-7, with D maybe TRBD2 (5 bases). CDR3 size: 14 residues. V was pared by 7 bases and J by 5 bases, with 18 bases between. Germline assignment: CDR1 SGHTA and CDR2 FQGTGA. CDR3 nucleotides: TGTGCCAGCACACAAACTTGGCGGAGGAACGAGCAGTACTTC. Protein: CASTQTWRRNEQYF.

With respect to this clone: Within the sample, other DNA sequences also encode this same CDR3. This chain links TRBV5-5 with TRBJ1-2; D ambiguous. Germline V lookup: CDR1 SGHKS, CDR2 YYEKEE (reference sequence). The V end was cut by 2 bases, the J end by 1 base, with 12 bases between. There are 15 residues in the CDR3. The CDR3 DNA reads TGTGCCAGCAGCTTAGGAGGCAGCCTTAACTATGGCTACACCTTC. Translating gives CASSLGGSLNYGYTF.

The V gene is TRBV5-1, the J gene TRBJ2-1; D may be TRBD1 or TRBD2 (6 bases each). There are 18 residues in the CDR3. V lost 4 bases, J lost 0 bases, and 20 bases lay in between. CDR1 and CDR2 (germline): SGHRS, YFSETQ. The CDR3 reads CASSDKNLGGSSYNEQFF. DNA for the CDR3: TGCGCCAGCAGCGATAAAAATCTAGGGGGGAGCTCCTACAATGAGCAGTTCTTC. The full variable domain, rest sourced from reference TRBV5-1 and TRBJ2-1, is KAGVTQTPRYLIKTRGQQVTLSCSPISGHRSVSWYQQTPGQGLQFLFEYFSETQRNKGNFPGRFSGRQFSNSRSEMNVSTLELGDSALYLCASSDKNLGGSSYNEQFFGPGTRLTVL.

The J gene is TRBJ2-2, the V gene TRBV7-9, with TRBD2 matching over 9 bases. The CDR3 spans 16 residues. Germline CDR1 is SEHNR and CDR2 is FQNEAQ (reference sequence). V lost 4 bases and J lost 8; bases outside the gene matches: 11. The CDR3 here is CASSWGTSPGAGELFF. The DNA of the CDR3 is TGTGCCAGCAGCTGGGGGACTAGCCCTGGGGCAGGGGAGCTGTTTTTT.

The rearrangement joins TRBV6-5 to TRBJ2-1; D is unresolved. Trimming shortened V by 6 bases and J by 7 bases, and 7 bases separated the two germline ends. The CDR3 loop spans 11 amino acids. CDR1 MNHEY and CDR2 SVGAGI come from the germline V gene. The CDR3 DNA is TGTGCCAGCAGCTTCATTAATGAGCAGTTCTTC. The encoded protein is CASSFINEQFF.

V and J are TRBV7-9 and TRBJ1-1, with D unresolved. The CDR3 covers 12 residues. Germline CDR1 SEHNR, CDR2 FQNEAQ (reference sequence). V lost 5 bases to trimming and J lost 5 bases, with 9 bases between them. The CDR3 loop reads CASSEDETEAFF. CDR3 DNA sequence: TGTGCCAGCAGCGAAGACGAGACTGAAGCTTTCTTT.

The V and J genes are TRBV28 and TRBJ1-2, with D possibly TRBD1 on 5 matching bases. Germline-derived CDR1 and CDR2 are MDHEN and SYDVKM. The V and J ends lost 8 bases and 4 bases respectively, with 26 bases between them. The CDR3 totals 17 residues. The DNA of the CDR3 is TGTGCCAGCGGTACCTTGTGGGGGATAACCCTATCCTATGGCTACACCTTC. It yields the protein CASGTLWGITLSYGYTF.

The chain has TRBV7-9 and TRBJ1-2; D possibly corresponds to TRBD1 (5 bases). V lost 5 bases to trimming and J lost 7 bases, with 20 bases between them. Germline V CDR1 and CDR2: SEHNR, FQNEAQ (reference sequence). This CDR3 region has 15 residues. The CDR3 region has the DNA TGTGCCAGCAGCGACTCCCTCAGGGTCGAGGGTGGCTACACCTTC. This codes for CASSDSLRVEGGYTF.

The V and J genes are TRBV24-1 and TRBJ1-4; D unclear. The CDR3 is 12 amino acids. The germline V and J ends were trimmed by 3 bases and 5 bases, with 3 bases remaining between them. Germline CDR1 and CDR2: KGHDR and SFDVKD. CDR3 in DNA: TGTGCCACCAGTGATACGAATGAAAAACTGTTTTTT. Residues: CATSDTNEKLFF.

CDR3 region: CASSILGSNTEAFF. The CDR3 nucleotides are TGTGCCAGTAGTATCTTGGGCAGTAACACTGAAGCTTTCTTT. The chain is built from TRBV19 and TRBJ1-1; D gene ambiguous. Per germline, CDR1 LNHDA and CDR2 SQIVND (reference sequence). Trimming took off 3 bases at V and 2 bases at J, with 10 bases between the two ends. The CDR3 has 14 amino acids.

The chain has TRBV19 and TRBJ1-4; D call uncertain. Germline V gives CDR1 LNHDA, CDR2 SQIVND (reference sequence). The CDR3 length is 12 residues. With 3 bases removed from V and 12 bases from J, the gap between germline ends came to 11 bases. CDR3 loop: CASSMGGLELFF. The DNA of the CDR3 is TGTGCCAGTAGTATGGGCGGCCTGGAACTGTTTTTT.

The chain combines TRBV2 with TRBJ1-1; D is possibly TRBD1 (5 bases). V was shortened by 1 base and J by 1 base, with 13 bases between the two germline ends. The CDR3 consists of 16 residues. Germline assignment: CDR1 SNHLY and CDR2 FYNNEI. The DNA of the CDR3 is TGTGCCAGCAGTGAAGATCAGGGCGCGAGGAACACTGAAGCTTTCTTT. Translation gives CASSEDQGARNTEAFF.

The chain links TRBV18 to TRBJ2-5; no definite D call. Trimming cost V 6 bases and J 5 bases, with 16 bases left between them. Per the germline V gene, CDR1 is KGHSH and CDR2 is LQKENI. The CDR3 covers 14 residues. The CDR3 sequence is CASSELQAAETQYF. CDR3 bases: TGTGCCAGCTCCGAACTCCAGGCAGCGGAGACCCAGTACTTC.

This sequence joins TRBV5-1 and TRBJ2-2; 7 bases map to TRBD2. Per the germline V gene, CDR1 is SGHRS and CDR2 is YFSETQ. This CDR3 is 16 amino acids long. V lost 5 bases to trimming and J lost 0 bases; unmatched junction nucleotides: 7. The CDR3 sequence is CASSSEGRANTGELFF. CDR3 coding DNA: TGCGCCAGCAGTTCAGAGGGGAGGGCGAACACCGGGGAGCTGTTTTTT.